This T cell receptor (beta chain) was sequenced in a study of control samples from healthy donors and cancer patients. Germline CDR1 MDHEN, CDR2 SYDVKM. The CDR3 length is 11 residues. The V end was cut by 4 bases, the J end by 7 bases, with 7 bases between. The assay was immunoSEQ multiplex PCR, and TCRdb's table has in-frame clones only and misses some. The sample shows just over 80,000 clones, around 94% of them seen only once. This sequence joins TRBV28 and TRBJ1-1; unclear D gene. The receptor comes from a woman younger than 35 in good health. Sequencing was performed on blood. CDR3 amino acids: CASSSMGEAFF. The CDR3 DNA sequence: TGTGCCAGCAGTTCCATGGGTGAAGCTTTCTTT. Filled out from reference TRBV28 and TRBJ1-1, the complete variable domain reads DVKVTQSSRYLVKRTGEKVFLECVQDMDHENMFWYRQDPGLGLRLIYFSYDVKMKEKGDIPEGYSVSREKKERFSLILESASTNQTSMYLCASSSMGEAFFGQGTRLTVV.